This is a list of T cell receptor beta chains from one sample in a study of OX40 agonist ivuxolimab in advanced cancers. TCRdb's table, derived via immunoSEQ multiplex PCR, lists solely in-frame clones and lacks some. The top ten clones hold roughly 5% of a sample with about 59,000 clones, around 87% of them seen once. The sequencing here drew on CD4+ or CD8+ T cells sorted from blood, taken in a trial of the OX40 agonist ivuxolimab. These receptors came from an adult with an advanced solid tumor such as melanoma, head and neck, liver or kidney cancer. CDR3s include the opening cysteine and the closing phenylalanine or tryptophan. A D gene is named only where the DNA matches it firmly. The size field is filled for only some rows; it gives once, few, many or a size class.

TRBD2,16,TRBJ2-3,TRBV7-3,.,TGTGCCAGCAGCTTAAGGACTAGCGGGGGCACAGATACGCAGTATTTT,CASSLRTSGGTDTQYF
.,15,TRBJ1-5,TRBV11-2,.,TGTGCCAGCAGCTTAGATGTGGGTTCCCATCAGCCCCAGCATTTT,CASSLDVGSHQPQHF
TRBD2,19,TRBJ2-1,TRBV9,.,TGTGCCAGCAGCGTAGACCCCGGGACTAGCGGGAGAAATTACAATGAGCAGTTCTTC,CASSVDPGTSGRNYNEQFF
.,15,TRBJ2-1,TRBV19,.,TGTGCCAGTAAGTTGTCACCTCGGGCCACGGGTGAGCAGTTCTTC,CASKLSPRATGEQFF
.,17,TRBJ2-5,TRBV4-3,.,TGCGCCAGCAGCCAAGATAGGGGCGGGGCCTGGGGAGAGACCCAGTACTTC,CASSQDRGGAWGETQYF
.,12,TRBJ1-5,TRBV19,few,TGTGCCAGTAGTATTAGGGACCAGCCCCAGCATTTT,CASSIRDQPQHF
.,11,TRBJ1-1,TRBV2,.,TGTGCCAGCACCCCCCAAAGTGAAGCTTTCTTT,CASTPQSEAFF
.,15,TRBJ2-1,TRBV28,.,TGTGCCAGCACGTTAGGAGGGGCAGGGGGGAATGAGCAGTTCTTC,CASTLGGAGGNEQFF
TRBD1,13,TRBJ1-1,TRBV7-8,few,TGTGCCAGCAGGGTTACAGGGGGCACTGAAGCTTTCTTT,CASRVTGGTEAFF
.,14,TRBJ1-5,TRBV28,medium-sized,TGTGCCAGCAGTTTGTTGGCCGCGAATCAGCCCCAGCATTTT,CASSLLAANQPQHF
.,13,TRBJ2-1,TRBV5-1,once,TGCGCCAGCAGCTCGGAGGGGCTAAGTGAGCAGTTCTTC,CASSSEGLSEQFF
.,14,TRBJ2-5,TRBV29-1,.,TGCAGCGTTGAATTACTAAGGGGCCTAGAGACCCAGTACTTC,CSVELLRGLETQYF